Listed here are 13 T cell receptor beta chains from one sample, sequenced in a study of cytomegalovirus exposure and HLA in healthy donors. The PCR contained 60 Vbeta and 13 Jbeta primers. Sequencing was performed with immunoSEQ multiplex PCR; in TCRdb, only in-frame clones are kept and a portion is missing. The table has about 98,000 clones, about 81% seen once. The source material was PBMCs. The receptors were sampled from a man aged 35 to 55 in good health and CMV-seronegative.

The chain carries TRBV4-1 and TRBJ2-7, with 8 bases aligning to TRBD2. V was clipped by 0 bases and J by 5 bases; unmatched bases: 6. CDR3 length: 15 amino acids. Looked up from germline, CDR1 is MGHRA and CDR2 is YSYEKL. In DNA, the CDR3 is TGCGCCAGCAGCCAAGAAACCGGGGGGGCCCACGAGCAGTACTTC. It yields the protein CASSQETGGAHEQYF.

Details on this clone: No conserved phenylalanine or tryptophan is present at the end of the CDR3, so a read error is the likely explanation. No DNA is shown, since the ends of the CDR3 on it are uncertain; the CDR3 is the one TCRdb lists. The chain employs TRBV7-2 and TRBJ1-1; the DNA was not compared with TRBD1, the D call given in the table. Germline CDR1 is SGHTA and CDR2 is FQGNSA. Inclusive of both ends, the CDR3 amounts to 8 amino acids. The chain's CDR3 is CASIKGVN.

The chain links TRBV27 to TRBJ1-6; TRBD1 is a possible D gene (5 bases). V lost 2 bases and J lost 7, with 18 bases in between. Germline values: CDR1 MNHEY, CDR2 SMNVEV (reference sequence). There are 17 residues in the CDR3. The CDR3: CASSLEARVVKNSPLHF. CDR3 in DNA: TGTGCCAGCAGTTTAGAAGCCAGGGTGGTAAAAAATTCACCCCTCCACTTT.

This rearrangement joins TRBV7-9 to TRBJ2-3; D unresolved. Trimming removed 0 bases at V and 3 bases at J, with 7 bases between. There are 14 residues in the CDR3. Per the germline V gene, CDR1 is SEHNR and CDR2 is FQNEAQ (reference sequence). The CDR3 protein is CASSLAQDTDTQYF. In DNA, the CDR3 is TGTGCCAGCAGCTTAGCGCAGGATACAGATACGCAGTATTTT.

This chain joins TRBV28 and TRBJ1-2; D call uncertain. The CDR3 runs to 12 residues. Germline V CDR1 and CDR2: MDHEN, SYDVKM. Trimming stripped 5 bases from V and 4 bases from J, with 8 bases between. The CDR3 region is CASSPDFYGYTF. CDR3 DNA: TGTGCCAGCAGTCCTGACTTCTATGGCTACACCTTC.

The V and J genes are TRBV13 and TRBJ2-7, with TRBD1 matching over 8 bases. The CDR3 is 14 amino acids. V trimming: 1 base; J trimming: 5 bases; junction bases outside the gene matches: 4. CDR1 and CDR2 from the germline V gene are PRHDT and FYEKMQ (reference sequence). In DNA, the CDR3 is TGTGCCAGCAGCTTAGTTCCAGGGGGCCACGAGCAGTACTTC. Residues: CASSLVPGGHEQYF.

This clone was observed a single time. The chain carries TRBV10-2 and TRBJ1-2; 8 nucleotides align to TRBD1. Germline V CDR1 and CDR2: WSHSY, SAAADI. V dropped 3 bases and J dropped 0; count of bases not matched to a gene: 15. This CDR3 is built from 19 residues. CDR3 coding DNA: TGCGCCAGCAGTGATAGCCCGCCCTCAGGGGGCCCAACTAACTATGGCTACACCTTC. Encoded protein: CASSDSPPSGGPTNYGYTF.

This clone was detected a few times. The rearrangement joins TRBV6-5 to TRBJ2-7; 9 bases map to TRBD1. Germline CDR1 reads MNHEY; CDR2 reads SVGAGI. J gave up 6 bases and V 6 bases, and 9 bases lay outside the gene matches. This CDR3 is 14 amino acids long. The CDR3 loop is CASRETGGRSEQYF. The CDR3, as DNA: TGTGCCAGCAGGGAAACAGGGGGCCGGTCCGAGCAGTACTTC.

The chain links TRBV7-9 to TRBJ1-4; 7 positions agree with TRBD1. V gave up 4 bases and J gave up 6 bases; unmatched junction bases: 5. Germline lookup yields CDR1 SEHNR and CDR2 FQNEAQ (reference sequence). The CDR3 sequence is 14 residues long. In DNA form, the CDR3 reads TGTGCCAGCAGCTCAAAAGGACAGGATGAAAAACTGTTTTTT. Its translation is CASSSKGQDEKLFF.

The chain is built from TRBV15 and TRBJ1-2; D is uncertain. V lost 3 bases, J lost 7 bases, and 6 bases lay in between. The CDR3 is 11 residues long. The germline CDR1 and CDR2 sequences are LNHNV and YYDKDF (reference sequence). The CDR3 nucleotides are TGTGCCACCAGCAGCGGGGTTGGCTACACCTTC. It is translated as CATSSGVGYTF.

This sequence joins TRBV27 and TRBJ2-7; TRBD1 matches 9 bases. The CDR3 contains 13 residues. Losses at the gene ends were 6 bases for V and 6 bases for J; bases not matched to a gene: 6. The germline gives CDR1 MNHEY, CDR2 SMNVEV (reference sequence). DNA of the CDR3: TGTGCCAGCAGAAGGACAGGGGCCTCCGAGCAGTACTTC. It is translated as CASRRTGASEQYF.

This chain connects TRBV5-1 to TRBJ2-2, with D possibly TRBD1 on 6 matching bases. The CDR3 runs 15 residues. CDR1 is SGHRS and CDR2 is YFSETQ in the germline V gene. The ends were cut back, 3 bases at V and 7 bases at J, with 16 bases in the middle. In DNA, the CDR3 is TGCGCCAGCAGCTCGCGAACAGGGCCTGGCGGGGAGCTGTTTTTT. Translating it yields CASSSRTGPGGELFF.

The V and J genes are TRBV9 and TRBJ1-2; 7 bases map to TRBD1. Germline CDR1 and CDR2: SGDLS and YYNGEE. The CDR3 length is 12 residues. With 2 bases clipped from V and 5 bases from J, the junction kept 0 bases outside the gene matches. Here the CDR3 reads CASSVTGYGYTF. DNA for the CDR3: TGTGCCAGCAGCGTGACAGGGTATGGCTACACCTTC.